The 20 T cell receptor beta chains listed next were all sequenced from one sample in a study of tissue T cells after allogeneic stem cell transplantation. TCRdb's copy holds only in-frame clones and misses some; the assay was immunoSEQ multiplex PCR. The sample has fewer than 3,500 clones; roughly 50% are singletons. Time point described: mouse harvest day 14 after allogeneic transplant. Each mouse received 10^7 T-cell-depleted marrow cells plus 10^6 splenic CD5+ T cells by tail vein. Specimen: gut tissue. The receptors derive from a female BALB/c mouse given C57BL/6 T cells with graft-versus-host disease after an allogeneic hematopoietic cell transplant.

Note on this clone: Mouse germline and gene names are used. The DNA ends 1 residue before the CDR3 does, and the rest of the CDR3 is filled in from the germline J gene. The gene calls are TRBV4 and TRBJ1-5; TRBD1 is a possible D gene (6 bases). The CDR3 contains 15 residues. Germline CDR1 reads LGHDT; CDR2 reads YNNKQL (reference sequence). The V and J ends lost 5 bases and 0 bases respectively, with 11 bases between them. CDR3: CASSQVGHNNQAPLF. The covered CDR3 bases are TGTGCCAGCAGCCAAGTGGGACATAACAACCAGGCTCCGCTT.

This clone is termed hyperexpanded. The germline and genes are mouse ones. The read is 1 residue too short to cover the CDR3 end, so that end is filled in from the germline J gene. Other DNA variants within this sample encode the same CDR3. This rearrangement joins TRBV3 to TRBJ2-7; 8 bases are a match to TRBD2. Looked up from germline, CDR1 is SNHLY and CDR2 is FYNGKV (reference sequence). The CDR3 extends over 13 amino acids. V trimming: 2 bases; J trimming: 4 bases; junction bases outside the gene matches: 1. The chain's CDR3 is CASSLNWGYEQYF. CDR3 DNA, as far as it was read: TGTGCCAGCAGCTTAAACTGGGGGTATGAACAGTAC.

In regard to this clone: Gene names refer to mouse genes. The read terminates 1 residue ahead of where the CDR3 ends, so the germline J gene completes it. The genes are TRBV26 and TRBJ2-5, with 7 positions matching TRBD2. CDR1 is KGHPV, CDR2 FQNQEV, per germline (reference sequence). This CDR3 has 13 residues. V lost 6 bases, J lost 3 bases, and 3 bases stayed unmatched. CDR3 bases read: TGTGCCAGCAGAAGGACTGGACAAGACACCCAGTAC. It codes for CASRRTGQDTQY. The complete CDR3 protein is CASRRTGQDTQYF.

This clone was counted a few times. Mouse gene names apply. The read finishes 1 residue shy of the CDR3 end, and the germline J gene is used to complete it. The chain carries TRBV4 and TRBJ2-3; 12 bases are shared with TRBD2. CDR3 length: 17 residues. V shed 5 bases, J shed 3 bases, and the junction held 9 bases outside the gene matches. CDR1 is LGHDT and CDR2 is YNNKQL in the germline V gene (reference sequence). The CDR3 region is CASSLRLGGRGAETLYF. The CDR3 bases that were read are TGTGCCAGCAGCCTCCGACTGGGGGGGCGCGGGGCAGAAACGCTGTAT.

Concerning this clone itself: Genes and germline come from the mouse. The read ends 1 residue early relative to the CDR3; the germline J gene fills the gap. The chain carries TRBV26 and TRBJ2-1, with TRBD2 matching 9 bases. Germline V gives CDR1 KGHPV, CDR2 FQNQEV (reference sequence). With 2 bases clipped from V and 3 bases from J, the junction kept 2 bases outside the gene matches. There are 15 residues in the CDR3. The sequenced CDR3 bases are TGTGCCAGCAGTCTGGCTGGGGGGGTCTATGCTGAGCAGTTC. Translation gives CASSLAGGVYAEQF. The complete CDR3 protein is CASSLAGGVYAEQFF.

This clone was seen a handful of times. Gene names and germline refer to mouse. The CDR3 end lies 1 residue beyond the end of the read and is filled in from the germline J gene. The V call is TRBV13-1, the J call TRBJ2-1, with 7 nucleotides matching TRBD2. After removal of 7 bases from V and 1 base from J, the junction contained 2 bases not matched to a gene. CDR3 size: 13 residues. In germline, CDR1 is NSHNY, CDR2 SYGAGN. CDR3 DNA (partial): TGTGCCAGCCTGGGGGAGAACTATGCTGAGCAGTTC. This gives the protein CASLGENYAEQF. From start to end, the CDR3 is CASLGENYAEQFF.

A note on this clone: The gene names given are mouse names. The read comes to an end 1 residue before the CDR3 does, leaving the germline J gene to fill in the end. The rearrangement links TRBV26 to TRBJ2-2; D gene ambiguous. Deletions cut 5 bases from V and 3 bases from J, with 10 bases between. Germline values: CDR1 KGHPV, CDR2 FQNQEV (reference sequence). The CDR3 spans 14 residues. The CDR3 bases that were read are TGTGCCAGCAGTTCAAGGAGGGACACCGGGCAGCTCTAC. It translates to CASSSRRDTGQLY. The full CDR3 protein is CASSSRRDTGQLYF.

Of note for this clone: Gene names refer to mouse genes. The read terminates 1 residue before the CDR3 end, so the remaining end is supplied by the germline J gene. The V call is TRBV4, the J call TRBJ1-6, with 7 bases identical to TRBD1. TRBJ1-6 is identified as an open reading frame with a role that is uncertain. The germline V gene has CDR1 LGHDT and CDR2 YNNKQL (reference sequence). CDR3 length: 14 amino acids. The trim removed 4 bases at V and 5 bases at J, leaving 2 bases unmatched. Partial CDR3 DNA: TGTGCCAGCAGCTTCGGGACAGATAATTCGCCCCTCTAC. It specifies CASSFGTDNSPLY. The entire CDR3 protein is CASSFGTDNSPLYF.

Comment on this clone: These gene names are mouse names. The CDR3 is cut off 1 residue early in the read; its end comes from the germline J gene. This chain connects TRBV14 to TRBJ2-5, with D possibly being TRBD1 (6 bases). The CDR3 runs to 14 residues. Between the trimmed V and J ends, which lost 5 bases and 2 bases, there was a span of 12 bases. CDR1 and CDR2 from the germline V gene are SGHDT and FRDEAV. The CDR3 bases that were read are TGTGCCAGCAGCCTTCAGGGGACCCAAGACACCCAGTAC. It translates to CASSLQGTQDTQY. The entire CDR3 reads CASSLQGTQDTQYF.

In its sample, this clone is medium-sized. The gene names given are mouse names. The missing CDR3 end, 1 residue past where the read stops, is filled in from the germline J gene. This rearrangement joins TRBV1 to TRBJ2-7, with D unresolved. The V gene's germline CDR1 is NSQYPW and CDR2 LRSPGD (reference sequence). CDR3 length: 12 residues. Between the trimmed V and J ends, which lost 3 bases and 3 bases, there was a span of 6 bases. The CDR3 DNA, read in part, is TGCACCTGCAGTGCCGGGGTCTATGAACAGTAC. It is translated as CTCSAGVYEQY. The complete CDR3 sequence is CTCSAGVYEQYF.

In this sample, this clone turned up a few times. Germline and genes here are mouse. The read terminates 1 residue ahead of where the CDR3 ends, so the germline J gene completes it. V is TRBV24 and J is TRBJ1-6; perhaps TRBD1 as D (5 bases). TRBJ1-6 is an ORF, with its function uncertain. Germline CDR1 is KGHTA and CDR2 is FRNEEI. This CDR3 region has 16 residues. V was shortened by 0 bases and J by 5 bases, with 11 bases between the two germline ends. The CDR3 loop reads CASSLYNRDDNSPLYF. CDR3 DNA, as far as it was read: TGTGCCAGCAGTCTGTATAACCGGGACGATAATTCGCCCCTCTAC.

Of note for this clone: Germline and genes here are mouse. The DNA read from the CDR3 is TGTGCCAGCAGTGAGCGGGGGGGCCACTCCGACTACACC. Translation: CASSERGGHSDYT. The entire CDR3 protein reads CASSERGGHSDYTF. This chain joins TRBV13-1 and TRBJ1-2; D possibly corresponds to TRBD1 (6 bases). The CDR3 end falls 1 residue outside the read, so it is completed with the germline J gene. This CDR3 contains 14 residues. The ends were cut back, 2 bases at V and 3 bases at J, with 11 bases in the middle. Germline V lookup: CDR1 NSHNY, CDR2 SYGAGN.

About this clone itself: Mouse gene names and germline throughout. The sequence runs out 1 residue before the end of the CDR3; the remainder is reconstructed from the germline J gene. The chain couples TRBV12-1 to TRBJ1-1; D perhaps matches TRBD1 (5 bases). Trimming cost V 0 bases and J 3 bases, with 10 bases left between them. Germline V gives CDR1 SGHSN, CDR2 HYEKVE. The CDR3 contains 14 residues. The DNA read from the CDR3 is TGTGCCAGCTCTCTCGAATGGGGGGACACAGAAGTCTTC. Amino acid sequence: CASSLEWGDTEVF. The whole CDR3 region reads CASSLEWGDTEVFF.

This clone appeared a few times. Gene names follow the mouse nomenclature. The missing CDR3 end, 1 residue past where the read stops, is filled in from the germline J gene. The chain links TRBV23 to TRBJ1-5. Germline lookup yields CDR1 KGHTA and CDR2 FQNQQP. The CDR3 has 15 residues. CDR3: CSSSPGGYNNQAPLF. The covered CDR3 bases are TGCTCCAGCAGCCCCGGCGGGTATAACAACCAGGCTCCGCTT.

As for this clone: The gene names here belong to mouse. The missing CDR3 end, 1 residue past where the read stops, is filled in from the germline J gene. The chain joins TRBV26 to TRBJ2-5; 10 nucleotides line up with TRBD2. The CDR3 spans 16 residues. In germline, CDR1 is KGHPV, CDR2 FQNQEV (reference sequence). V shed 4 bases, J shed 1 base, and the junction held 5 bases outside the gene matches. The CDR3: CASSPRLGGYQDTQYF. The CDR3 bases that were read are TGTGCCAGCAGTCCCCGACTGGGGGGCTACCAAGACACCCAGTAC. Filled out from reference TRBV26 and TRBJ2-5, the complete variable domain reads NSKVIQTPRYLVKGQGQKAKMRCIPEKGHPVVFWYQQNKNNEFKFLINFQNQEVLQQIDMTEKRFSAECPSNSPCSLEIQSSEAGDSALYLCASSPRLGGYQDTQYFGPGTRLLVL.

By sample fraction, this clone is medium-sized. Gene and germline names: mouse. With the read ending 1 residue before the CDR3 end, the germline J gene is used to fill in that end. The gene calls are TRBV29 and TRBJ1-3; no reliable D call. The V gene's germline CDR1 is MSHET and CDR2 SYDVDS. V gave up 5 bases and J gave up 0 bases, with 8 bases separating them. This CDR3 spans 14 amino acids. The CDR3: CASSIRLSGNTLYF. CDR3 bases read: TGTGCTAGCAGTATCCGACTTTCTGGAAATACGCTCTAT.

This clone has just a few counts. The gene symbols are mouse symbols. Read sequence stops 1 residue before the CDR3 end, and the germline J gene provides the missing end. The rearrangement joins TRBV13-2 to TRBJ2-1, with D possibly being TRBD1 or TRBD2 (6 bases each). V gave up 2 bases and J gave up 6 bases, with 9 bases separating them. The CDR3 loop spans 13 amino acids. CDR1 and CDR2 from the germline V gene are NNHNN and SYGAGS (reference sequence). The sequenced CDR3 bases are TGTGCCAGCGGTGAATGGGGGCCTGCTGAGCAGTTC. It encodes CASGEWGPAEQF. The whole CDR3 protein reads CASGEWGPAEQFF.

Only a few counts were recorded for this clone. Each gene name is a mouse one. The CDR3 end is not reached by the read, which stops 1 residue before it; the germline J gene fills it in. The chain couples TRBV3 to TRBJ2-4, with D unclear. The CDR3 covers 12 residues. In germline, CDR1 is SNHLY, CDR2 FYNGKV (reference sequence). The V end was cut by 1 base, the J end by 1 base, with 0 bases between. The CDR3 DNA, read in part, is TGTGCCAGCAGCTTAGGTCAAAACACCTTGTAC. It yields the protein CASSLGQNTLY. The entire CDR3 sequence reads CASSLGQNTLYF.

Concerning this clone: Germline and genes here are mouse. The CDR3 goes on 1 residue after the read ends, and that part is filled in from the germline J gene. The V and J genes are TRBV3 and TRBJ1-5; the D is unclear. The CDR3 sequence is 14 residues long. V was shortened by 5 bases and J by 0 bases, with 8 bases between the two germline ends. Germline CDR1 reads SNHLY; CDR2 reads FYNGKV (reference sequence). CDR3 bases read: TGTGCCAGCAGCCCTGACATTAACAACCAGGCTCCGCTT. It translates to CASSPDINNQAPL. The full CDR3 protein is CASSPDINNQAPLF.

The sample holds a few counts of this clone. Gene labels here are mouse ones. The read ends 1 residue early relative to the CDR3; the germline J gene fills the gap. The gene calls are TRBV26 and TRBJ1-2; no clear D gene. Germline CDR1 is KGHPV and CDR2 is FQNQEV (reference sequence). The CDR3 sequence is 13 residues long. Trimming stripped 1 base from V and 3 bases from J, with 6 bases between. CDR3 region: CASSLWQDSDYTF. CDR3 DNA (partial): TGTGCCAGCAGTCTGTGGCAGGACTCCGACTACACC.